These 30 T cell receptor beta chains were all obtained from the same sample, sequenced in a study of regulatory T cells in long-lasting Graves disease. As to time point: newly diagnosed GD, antithyroid drugs for less than 3 months. Extracted RNA from PBMCs served as the source of the TCR library. Assembly of TCR beta libraries relied on iRepertoire HTBI primers together with Arm-PCR of CDR3 regions. TCRdb recomputed calls from the multiplex PCR reads with MiXCR, one row per CDR3 protein. There are hundreds of thousands of distinct CDR3 sequences in the sample; over 15% occur only once, and approximately 30% lies in the top ten. The data were also submitted as part of a second study, on T cells in Graves' hyperthyroidism and ophthalmopathy.

The source material was peripheral blood mononuclear cells (PBMCs), sampled at new diagnosis, from a patient treated with antithyroid drugs. Source of these receptors: a man aged 35 to 55 with Graves disease.

This clonotype was observed at least ten times. The chain is built from TRBV2 and TRBJ1-1; 8 positions match TRBD1. The CDR3 totals 15 residues. V gave up 6 bases and J gave up 1 base; unmatched junction bases: 7. Germline V gives CDR1 SNHLY, CDR2 FYNNEI. CDR3 bases: TGTGCCAGCAGCGCGACAGGGGTGGGGAACACTGAAGCTTTCTTT. Protein product: CASSATGVGNTEAFF.

This clonotype occurred a few times. CDR3 in amino acids: CATSRELAGGPGGELFF. CDR3 sequence (DNA): TGTGCCACCAGCAGAGAACTAGCGGGGGGGCCCGGCGGGGAGCTGTTTTTT. V is TRBV15 and J is TRBJ2-2; 13 bases are shared with TRBD2. Per the germline V gene, CDR1 is LNHNV and CDR2 is YYDKDF (reference sequence). The CDR3 runs 17 residues. With V trimmed by 0 bases and J by 7 bases, 5 bases remained unmatched.

This clonotype was seen ten or more times. J is TRBJ2-5 and V is TRBV12-3 or TRBV12-4; D ambiguous. The ends were cut back, 3 bases at V and 6 bases at J, with 5 bases in the middle. CDR3 length: 11 amino acids. CDR3: CASSFSQTQYF. Here the CDR3 DNA reads TGTGCCAGCAGTTTCAGCCAGACCCAGTACTTC.

This clonotype was seen ten or more times. V gene TRBV2 combines with J gene TRBJ1-4; D gene unclear. The CDR3 consists of 13 residues. The germline gives CDR1 SNHLY, CDR2 FYNNEI. V was cut by 11 bases and J by 5 bases, with 15 bases left in between. DNA for the CDR3: TGTGCCGGCTCTCGGACGGTCAATGAAAAACTGTTTTTT. Its protein is CAGSRTVNEKLFF.

There are many counts of this clonotype. The V call is TRBV12-3 or TRBV12-4, the J call TRBJ2-5, with a weak D call TRBD1 (6 bases). V lost 5 bases and J 5 bases, leaving 18 bases between the germline ends. The CDR3 spans 15 residues. In DNA, the CDR3 is TGTGCCAGCAGTCTGCCGGGACATCGCTGGGAGACCCAGTACTTC. Protein sequence: CASSLPGHRWETQYF.

The chain employs TRBV19 and TRBJ2-2; D is ambiguous. There are 15 residues in the CDR3. Trimming shortened V by 1 base and J by 7 bases, and 13 bases separated the two germline ends. The V gene's germline CDR1 is LNHDA and CDR2 SQIVND (reference sequence). CDR3 residues: CASSIGAVFSGELFF. The DNA of the CDR3 is TGTGCCAGTAGTATAGGCGCCGTCTTTAGCGGGGAGCTGTTTTTT.

This clonotype was seen ten or more times. The chain joins TRBV10-3 to TRBJ1-2; a possible D gene is TRBD1 (6 bases). The germline CDR1 and CDR2 sequences are ENHRY and SYGVKD. Trimming took 10 bases from V and 0 from J, leaving 21 bases between them. The CDR3 has 16 residues. The CDR3 spells CATKPDRTLANYGYTF. CDR3 coding DNA: TGTGCCACGAAACCCGACAGGACGTTAGCTAACTATGGCTACACCTTC.

This clonotype was counted between two and nine times. Only one base separates this from a far larger clonotype, so it likely reflects a read error. The chain links TRBV11-1 to TRBJ2-5, with 8 bases aligning to TRBD2. The J segment lost 11 bases and the V segment lost 4 bases, leaving 18 bases of the junction unmatched. This CDR3 comprises 16 residues. Germline V gene data show CDR1 as SGHAT and CDR2 as FQDESV (reference sequence). Here the CDR3 DNA reads TGTGCCAGCAGCTCAAAGTACAGCGGGGGCTACAATGAGCAGTACTTC. The encoded protein is CASSSKYSGGYNEQYF. The full variable domain, completed using reference TRBV11-1 and TRBJ2-5, is EAEVAQSPRYKITEKSQAVAFWCDPISGHATLYWYRQILGQGPELLVQFQDESVVDDSQLPKDRFSAERLKGVDSTLKIQPAELGDSAMYLCASSSKYSGGYNEQYFGPGTRLLVL.

In this sample, this clonotype turned up many times. The gene calls are TRBV18 and TRBJ2-1; D is possibly TRBD2 (5 bases). The J call may be faulty, since TRBJ2-5 better matches the DNA end. The CDR3 has 14 amino acids. From germline, CDR1 is KGHSH and CDR2 LQKENI. This CDR3 reads CASSPRGDGETQYF. CDR3 DNA: TGTGCCAGCTCACCACGGGGAGATGGAGAGACCCAGTACTTC.

This clonotype occurred many times. V gene TRBV7-2 combines with J gene TRBJ2-5, with D uncertain. The germline V and J ends were trimmed by 1 base and 2 bases, with 8 bases remaining between them. Germline loops: CDR1 SGHTA, CDR2 FQGNSA. The CDR3 extends over 14 amino acids. Here the CDR3 DNA reads TGTGCCAGCAGCTTAGTGGGTGCACAAGAGACCCAGTACTTC. It is translated as CASSLVGAQETQYF.

This clonotype was counted ten times or more. The chain uses TRBV27 and TRBJ1-6, with TRBD1 identical over 11 bases. The length of the CDR3 is 15 residues. With V trimmed by 3 bases and J by 9 bases, 4 bases remained unmatched. CDR1 is MNHEY and CDR2 is SMNVEV in the germline V gene (reference sequence). CDR3 DNA sequence: TGTGCCAGCAGTTTCAGGGACAGGGGGTTTTCACCCCTCCACTTT. Its translation is CASSFRDRGFSPLHF.

A note on this clonotype: This probably arose from a read error, given a far larger clone one base away. This sequence joins TRBV7-2 and TRBJ2-1; D unclear. V was cut by 2 bases and J by 10 bases, with 12 bases left in between. This CDR3 comprises 13 residues. Germline lookup yields CDR1 SGHTA and CDR2 FQGNSA. CDR3 sequence (DNA): TGTGCCAGCAGCTTAAACAACGCCTACGAGCAGTTCTTC. Its translation is CASSLNNAYEQFF.

The CDR3 DNA reads TGCAGTGCTAGAGTTTTTAGGGACGGGACCAATCAGCCCCAGCATTTT. Encoded protein: CSARVFRDGTNQPQHF. The chain carries TRBV20-1 and TRBJ1-5; tentative D call: TRBD1 (5 bases). V was cut by 1 base and J by 3 bases, with 16 bases left in between. The CDR3 covers 16 residues. CDR1 and CDR2 from the germline V gene are DFQATT and SNEGSKA (reference sequence).

This clonotype was recorded many times. This rearrangement joins TRBV20-1 to TRBJ2-3; 11 positions match TRBD2. The CDR3 sequence is 17 residues long. Germline trimming cut 4 bases from V and 2 bases from J; bases unmatched to any gene: 11. Germline loops: CDR1 DFQATT, CDR2 SNEGSKA (reference sequence). The CDR3 loop reads CSAIPIRLAGITDTQYF. The CDR3 region has the DNA TGCAGTGCTATTCCCATCAGACTAGCGGGGATCACAGATACGCAGTATTTT.

This clonotype was found many times. V and J are TRBV28 and TRBJ2-7; unclear D gene. The CDR3 length is 13 residues. Germline CDR1 reads MDHEN; CDR2 reads SYDVKM. V was pared by 5 bases and J by 4 bases, with 12 bases between. The CDR3 DNA reads as TGTGCCAGCAGTCCATATTACGGATACGAGCAGTACTTC. It is translated as CASSPYYGYEQYF.

Of note for this clonotype: Possible read error: a much larger clone is one base away. This sequence joins TRBV6-1 and TRBJ1-2, with D unresolved. The V gene's germline CDR1 is MNHNS and CDR2 SASEGT. With 8 bases removed from V and 0 bases from J, the gap between germline ends came to 16 bases. This CDR3 has 15 amino acids. The CDR3 loop reads CASGVRTAPNYGYTF. Written as DNA, the CDR3 is TGTGCCAGCGGCGTCCGGACGGCACCTAACTATGGCTACACCTTC.

In the case of this clonotype: A far more abundant clone sits one base away, making this likely a read error. The chain has TRBV18 and TRBJ2-7; D gene unclear. V was clipped by 5 bases and J by 7 bases, with 9 bases between them. The germline V gene has CDR1 KGHSH and CDR2 LQKENI. CDR3 length equals 11 residues. The CDR3 DNA sequence: TGTGCCAGCTCAACGTACAATGAGCAGTACTTC. As protein: CASSTYNEQYF.

In its sample, this clonotype was seen many times. This chain connects TRBV28 to TRBJ1-3, with D possibly TRBD1 on 5 matching bases. CDR1 is MDHEN and CDR2 is SYDVKM in the germline V gene. Between the trimmed V and J ends, which lost 6 bases and 4 bases, there was a span of 13 bases. CDR3 size: 14 residues. The CDR3 loop reads CASRTDRSGNTIYF. The CDR3 coding sequence is TGTGCCAGCAGAACAGACAGAAGCGGAAACACCATATATTTT.

This clonotype was counted between two and nine times. The chain joins TRBV20-1 to TRBJ2-7; 9 nucleotides agree with TRBD1. The CDR3 has 15 residues. Germline-derived CDR1 and CDR2 are DFQATT and SNEGSKA (reference sequence). V lost 2 bases, J lost 5 bases, and 10 bases stayed unmatched. The CDR3 nucleotides read TGCAGTGCTAGACCAGGGACAGGGAGGTTAGACGAGCAGTACTTC. It codes for CSARPGTGRLDEQYF.

The chain is built from TRBV24-1 and TRBJ2-7, with 7 bases fitting TRBD1. The CDR3 contains 13 residues. The junction had 8 bases not matched to a gene; V was cut back by 9 bases and J by 4 bases. Germline V gene sequence: CDR1 KGHDR, CDR2 SFDVKD. CDR3 loop: CATARQGSYEQYF. For the CDR3, the DNA is TGTGCCACCGCCCGACAGGGATCTTACGAGCAGTACTTC.

This clonotype occurred many times. The CDR3: CASSYSTEQGLEQYF. CDR3 bases: TGTGCCAGCAGTTACTCGACGGAACAGGGACTCGAGCAGTACTTC. This chain connects TRBV6-2 or TRBV6-3 to TRBJ2-7, with D possibly being TRBD1 or TRBD2 (6 bases each). V gave up 0 bases and J gave up 6 bases, with 15 bases separating them. CDR3 length: 15 amino acids. Germline V gene sequence: CDR1 MNHEY, CDR2 SVGEGT.

The chain has TRBV29-1 and TRBJ1-1, with 8 nucleotides matching TRBD1. CDR3 length: 13 amino acids. V was pared by 4 bases and J by 3 bases, with 4 bases of the junction left unmatched. Germline V gives CDR1 SQVTM, CDR2 ANQGSEA. The CDR3 DNA follows: TGCAGCGTTGGTCAGGGGGCTTACACTGAAGCTTTCTTT. It is translated as CSVGQGAYTEAFF.

This clonotype was observed many times. The chain employs TRBV4-2 and TRBJ1-1; D perhaps matches TRBD1 (6 bases). The V gene's germline CDR1 is LGHNA and CDR2 YNFKEQ. This CDR3 is 14 amino acids long. With 0 bases removed from V and 1 base from J, the gap between germline ends came to 6 bases. The CDR3 DNA reads TGTGCCAGCAGCCAAGAGGACAGGAACACTGAAGCTTTCTTT. Translation gives CASSQEDRNTEAFF.

The chain carries TRBV12-3 or TRBV12-4 and TRBJ1-5; TRBD1 might be the D (5 bases). The CDR3 contains 14 residues. V dropped 4 bases and J dropped 7 bases, with 14 bases sitting between them. CDR3 loop: CASSSTGYGQPQHF. DNA of the CDR3: TGTGCCAGCAGTTCAACAGGCTACGGACAGCCCCAGCATTTT.

This clonotype was counted ten times or more. The rearrangement joins TRBV18 to TRBJ1-5; D not certain. Trimming removed 10 bases at V and 6 bases at J, with 16 bases between. The CDR3 sequence is 13 residues long. Germline V lookup: CDR1 KGHSH, CDR2 LQKENI. In nucleotides, the CDR3 is TGTGCCACCATTAAGGGATTCGTTCAGCCCCAGCATTTT. Translating it yields CATIKGFVQPQHF.

This clonotype was detected many times. The chain recombines TRBV20-1 with TRBJ2-3, with a tentative D call TRBD2 (6 bases). Deletions cut 6 bases from V and 1 base from J, with 14 bases between. In germline, CDR1 is DFQATT, CDR2 SNEGSKA (reference sequence). This CDR3 is built from 14 residues. The CDR3 protein is CSAPRGFGTDTQYF. CDR3 DNA: TGCAGTGCCCCCCGGGGGTTCGGCACAGATACGCAGTATTTT.

This clonotype has more than one count but fewer than ten. The V call is TRBV24-1, the J call TRBJ1-2; D may be TRBD1 (5 bases). The V and J ends lost 2 bases and 2 bases respectively, with 20 bases between them. Germline loops: CDR1 KGHDR, CDR2 SFDVKD. The CDR3 consists of 18 residues. CDR3 coding DNA: TGTGCCACCAGTGATTCCAAAATTGGACACAGAGGCAACTATGGCTACACCTTC. It codes for CATSDSKIGHRGNYGYTF.

This clonotype was seen repeatedly, ten times or more. This chain uses TRBV20-1 with TRBJ1-5; D remains unclear. This CDR3 spans 16 amino acids. CDR1 is DFQATT, CDR2 SNEGSKA, per germline (reference sequence). V was clipped by 1 base and J by 1 base, with 14 bases between them. The CDR3 reads CSARARRGGSNQPQHF. CDR3 nucleotides: TGCAGTGCTAGAGCGAGGAGAGGTGGGAGCAATCAGCCCCAGCATTTT.

The chain is built from TRBV5-1 and TRBJ2-7; tentatively, D is TRBD1 (6 bases). The CDR3 runs 15 residues. The ends were cut back, 5 bases at V and 3 bases at J, with 18 bases in the middle. Germline V gives CDR1 SGHRS, CDR2 YFSETQ. The CDR3 bases are TGCGCCAGCAGTGCCCAGGGGTCCCCTTACTACGAGCAGTACTTC. Residues: CASSAQGSPYYEQYF.

This clonotype was seen just once. The CDR3 sequence is CASRRTGGLYEQYF. CDR3 nucleotides: TGTGCCAGCAGACGGACAGGGGGCCTCTACGAGCAGTACTTC. The chain employs TRBV28 and TRBJ2-7; 11 bases line up with TRBD1. This CDR3 has 14 residues. Germline V gene sequence: CDR1 MDHEN, CDR2 SYDVKM. J gave up 3 bases and V 6 bases, and 4 bases lay outside the gene matches.